The following is a T cell receptor beta chain sequence with its context. Its antigen specificity is not known. Per-base qualities were not stored, and no clone one base away is much larger. The donors were healthy, HIV-negative adults who had no recently reported acute infections or vaccinations. Every donor was a Caucasian adult living in Nashville, Tennessee, USA. CD4+ T cells were enriched through magnetic negative selection, after which naive cells were positively selected on CD45RA and the remaining negative fraction served as the memory subset. After blood collection by leukapheresis, PBMCs were isolated using Ficoll-Histopaque density gradient centrifugation and then cryopreserved in the vapor phase of liquid nitrogen. Analytical flow cytometry was used to check the purity and quantity of each magnetically sorted T cell population. Genomic DNA was isolated from each sorted fraction and quantified by UV absorbance on a Nanodrop 2000c.

From its cysteine to its phenylalanine, the CDR3 spans 13 amino acids. The kept DNA is CDR3 alone, 39 bases in frame from the first base. CDR1 SGHRS and CDR2 YFSETQ were looked up in the germline V gene. The trim is 4 bases for V and 5 bases for J, with a gap of 12 bases between the germline ends. TCR CDR3 regions were amplified from genomic DNA by multiplex PCR using the deep immunoSEQ assay. For each cell subset, the extracted genomic DNA was distributed evenly across all wells of several immunoSEQ 96-well plates, and each plate served as one replicate. For sorted subsets, about 200 ng genomic DNA, equal to some 28,000 T cell genomes, was loaded into each replicate PCR. Purified libraries were quantified with a Qubit 3.0 fluorometer, sized on a Bioanalyzer 2100, and re-quantified with the KAPA Library Quantification kit. A separate single-read 150-cycle Illumina NextSeq 550 flow cell was used to sequence each immunoSEQ 96-well plate. Under the source paper's analysis protocol: Because only junctional sequences without quality scores were contained in the immunoSEQ output, filtering matching that applied to full-length reads could not be performed. To assign V/J genes and CDR3, sequences were annotated using PyIR, a Python wrapper for IgBLAST v1.9, with IMGT germline references. Reads were filtered out if the reads had weak V/J assignments (E-value above 1e-6), no CDR3, stop codons, out-of-frame junctions, or ambiguous translated residues. V3J clonotypes were defined by identical inferred V gene, J gene, and CDR3 amino acid sequence. The percentage overlap between two repertoires was calculated by dividing the number of shared unique clonotypes by the size of the smaller repertoire. RTK rarefaction, the Chao1 estimator, and Recon v2.1 estimates of unobserved clonotypes were used to assess repertoire richness. Generation probabilities were computed with OLGA for all TCRbeta clonotypes obtained by the gDNA method from several donors. Entries here come from immuneACCESS through TCRdb and include only in-frame sequences with V and J called. Some clones fail to appear in such tables; in the studies checked, an unresolved V gene covers under half of the shortfall, and the cause of the remainder is unknown. D and trimming come from the DNA, and the V and J calls and clone size come from that table. Across this sample there are some 2,100,000 clones, with 90% to 96% seen only once. The ten top clones hold around 0.13% of the sample.

This sample is drawn from a study of shared clonotypes between healthy human individuals (dated by TCRdb to 2020 to 2022). Regarding the research as a whole: Two women and a few men aged 18 to 49 years were included in the cohort. For each donor, CD4 naive and CD4 memory were each run on three plates, CD8 naive on two plates, and CD8 memory on one plate. Blood TCR repertoires of a handful of healthy adults were deeply sequenced to estimate repertoire size and the extent of clonotype sharing between individuals. To increase sequencing depth and limit assay-specific biases, TCR repertoire library preparation and sequencing were carried out by different laboratories using diverse techniques. Per donor, leukapheresis produced somewhere between about 0.85 and 10 billion PBMCs. Study-wide conclusions, independent of this receptor: Naive subsets generally had larger estimated clonotype richness than memory subsets did. Sampling was limited to blood, and TCR repertoires in tissue likely differ from TCR repertoires in blood. Rarefaction of sorted-subset datasets indicated incomplete sequencing despite the large sequencing depth. Compared with non-shared clonotypes, the clonotypes found in all four sorted-subset donors had higher generation probabilities. Based on pairwise subsampling, the degree of clonotype sharing among donors was expected to be affected by sequencing depth. The genetic and exposure-history diversity represented was limited by the small number of donors. Across a few donors, 5% to 6% of naive CD4, 3% to 3.5% of naive CD8, under 2.5% of memory CD4, and under 0.45% of memory CD8 clonotypes were shared.

The rearranged segments are TRBV5-1 and TRBJ2-5, with the identity of the D gene unclear. The source material was naive CD4+ T cells sorted from blood. Per the publication, the cell subset or site label means: CD45RA+ positively selected. The receptor was isolated from a young man in good health. The DNA sequence reads TGCGCCAGCAGCCGGAAAGACCCGGAGACCCAGTACTTC. Its protein is CASSRKDPETQYF.